Reported below is one TCR beta chain. The antigen it recognizes is unknown. The data were taken from a study of CXCR3-negative and CXCR3-positive naive CD8 T cells (dated by TCRdb to the late 2010s). The study in broad terms: In total, about 135 million TRB reads were obtained, corresponding to roughly 1.5 +/- 0.3 million reads per library. Data from ten or so donors, pooled across two independent experiments, went into the diversity and physicochemical repertoire analyses. TRBV-TRBJ cluster analysis included naive subsets from 5 or 6 donors and memory cells from 3 donors. Study-wide conclusions, independent of this receptor: TRBV-TRBJ usage was similar between naive CXCR3-negative and CXCR3-positive cells from the same donor, while memory cells showed distinct patterns. Freshly isolated PBMCs were used for most assays because CXCR3 expression went down partially after cryopreservation. Because surface CD5, which is linked to self-reactivity in mice, was comparable between the naive subsets, TCR interaction strength was also inferred from TRB CDR3 physicochemical properties. Both naive subsets had comparably high repertoire diversity, while memory CD8+ T cells had much lower repertoire diversity.

For every CD8+ T cell subset, 250,000 to 300,000 cells were flow-sorted straight into RLT lysis buffer, and each subset was sorted in triplicate. Using standard density gradient centrifugation, peripheral blood mononuclear cells were isolated from buffy coats. Total RNA was extracted from sorted cells using an RNeasy Mini Kit. The CDR3, from cysteine to phenylalanine, totals 12 residues. There is no recorded DNA. Looking up the germline V gene yields CDR1 SGHDN and CDR2 FVKESK. Data came from a NextSeq 550. The Human TCR Profiling Kit (MiLaboratory) was used to make UMI-labeled 5' RACE TRB cDNA libraries. cDNA synthesis used the entire amount of extracted RNA, and PCR amplification then used the entire amount of cDNA produced. Libraries were prepared in parallel with an identical number of PCR cycles. Regarding the original processing steps: With a requirement of at least two reads per UMI, MIGEC and MiXCR extracted about 50,000 +/- 10,000 unique UMI-labeled TRB cDNA molecules per library. An average of about 40,000 +/- 10,000 functional in-frame TRB CDR3 nucleotide clonotypes without stop codons was found per library. Diversity metrics, including normalized Shannon-Wiener and Chao1, were computed in VDJtools after downsampling to 5000 UMI-labeled TRB molecules per sample. VDJtools computed clonotype-size-weighted physicochemical properties of the central five CDR3 residues: interaction energy, strength, volume and Kidera factor 4. TCRdb reprocessed the reads, reporting each CDR3 protein sequence once and no DNA. TCRdb assigned the V and J calls; the authors' analysis was not used. This sample's listing comprises 45,000 to 55,000 distinct CDR3 sequences. Together, the top ten hold 15% of the sample.

This TCR was recovered from a human donor in good health. Some clones in this sample may be carry-over from other donors' samples. The sample taken for sequencing was memory CD8+ T cells from blood. What this sample's cell subset or site label stands for: conventional CD8+ memory T cells (TMEM), sorted as controls. The sequence is built from TRBV14 and TRBJ2-1. The CDR3 is CASSQIVGEQFF.